This is a list of T cell receptor beta chains from one sample in a study of cytomegalovirus exposure and HLA in healthy donors. Using immunoSEQ multiplex PCR, the repertoire was profiled, and TCRdb retains in-frame clones only, with some absent. This table has under 200,000 clones, roughly two thirds appearing once. Sequenced sample: PBMCs. Every receptor here comes from a woman between 18 and 29 years old in good health and CMV-seropositive. CDR3s leave out the opening cysteine and the closing phenylalanine or tryptophan. A D gene is named only where the DNA matches it firmly.

V gene,D gene,CDR3 protein
TRBV27,NA,ASSLSPRSFRNEQF
TRBV5-1,NA,ASHATGNTGELF
TRBV6-5,NA,ASRGNRARRGYT
TRBV7-3,NA,ASSLQGSYGYT
TRBV11-2,TRBD2,ASSPAGTSGGLYQETQY
TRBV15,NA,ATSRRARTANTEAF
TRBV19,NA,ASSMQGATNEKLF
TRBV27,NA,ASSHLGTSKDEQF
TRBV30,NA,AWRLTLNTEAF
TRBV7-6,TRBD2,ASSPLPSGKQF
TRBV18,NA,ASSPQGADTQY
TRBV30,NA,AWSGPQVTNEKLF
TRBV7-9,NA,ASSLGSRVLGNEQF
TRBV11-2,NA,ASSLWGQDYGYT
TRBV10-3,TRBD1,AISAWDSHNEQF
TRBV11-2,NA,ASSTTGEETQY
TRBV14,TRBD1,ASSPTGLLATNEKLF
TRBV5-4,TRBD1,ASSLPGQGSETQY
TRBV5-4,NA,ASTPGGQHEQY
TRBV6-5,NA,ASSLRGLDTEAF
TRBV19,NA,ASSNQRQARYGYT
TRBV7-9,NA,ATYREYGYT
TRBV4-1,TRBD2,ASSQDSTSASSYEQY
TRBV13,TRBD2,ASSLGTTNEQF
TRBV6-5,NA,ASSYLGTMGTEAF
TRBV2,TRBD1,ARRTGAPGGGYT
TRBV11-2,NA,ASSLEFVLSSGNTIY
TRBV5-5,TRBD1,ASRMTGADTIY
TRBV4-3,TRBD1,ASSQDRGQLYEQY
TRBV6-1,NA,ANGRPGAYGYT
TRBV27,TRBD2,ASSLGGGHEQY
TRBV7-9,TRBD1,ASSLEWIGGTGLDEQF
TRBV7-9,NA,ASSPQTGLPLGANVLT
TRBV6-5,NA,ASSTVESGDYGYT
TRBV7-2,NA,ASSLGSGETQY
TRBV10-3,TRBD1,AISLEKPGQEQF
TRBV6-1,TRBD1,ASSEADRGLSNEKLF
TRBV5-5,NA,ASSRDTEAF
TRBV4-1,TRBD2,ASSQDPGLAGGEQY
TRBV30,TRBD1,AWSSGTGNEKLF
TRBV6-6,NA,ASSFGAENYEQY
TRBV5-8,TRBD1,ASSLTRDRVNTGELF
TRBV18,NA,ASSPESGGLLTEF
TRBV4-3,TRBD1,ASSQDLTGVRTEAF
TRBV18,TRBD1,ASSRQGEQY